This record looks at one T cell receptor (beta chain) sequence and its context. What it binds is unknown. The data were obtained in a study of shared clonotypes between healthy human individuals. The naive CD8 fraction comprised CD45RO-negative cells positively selected for CCR7 and excluded terminally differentiated effector memory CD45RA+ cells. Donation came from healthy HIV-negative adults that had no recent acute infections or vaccinations. The germline V gene encodes CDR1 SEHNR and CDR2 FQNEAQ (reference sequence). V was clipped by 5 bases and J by 4 bases; unmatched bases: 8. The CDR3 length is 15 residues. Study observations and caveats: Around 5% of naive CD4 clonotypes were common to a few donors. Large sequencing depth failed to make sorted-subset sequencing complete, rarefaction showed.

Around 30,000 T cell genomes (about 0.2 ug DNA) went into each sorted-subset replicate. TCRdb keeps only in-frame clones here, not all; method: immunoSEQ multiplex PCR. The sample has more than 2 million clones, approximately 94% seen once. The specimen sequenced was naive CD8+ T cells sorted from blood. The clonotype was recovered from a man between 18 and 29 years old in good health. The V and J genes are TRBV7-9 and TRBJ2-5, with 9 bases identical to TRBD2. This chain's CDR3 is CASSAGLAPGETQYF. The CDR3 DNA sequence: TGTGCCAGCAGCGCGGGACTAGCCCCGGGAGAGACCCAGTACTTC.